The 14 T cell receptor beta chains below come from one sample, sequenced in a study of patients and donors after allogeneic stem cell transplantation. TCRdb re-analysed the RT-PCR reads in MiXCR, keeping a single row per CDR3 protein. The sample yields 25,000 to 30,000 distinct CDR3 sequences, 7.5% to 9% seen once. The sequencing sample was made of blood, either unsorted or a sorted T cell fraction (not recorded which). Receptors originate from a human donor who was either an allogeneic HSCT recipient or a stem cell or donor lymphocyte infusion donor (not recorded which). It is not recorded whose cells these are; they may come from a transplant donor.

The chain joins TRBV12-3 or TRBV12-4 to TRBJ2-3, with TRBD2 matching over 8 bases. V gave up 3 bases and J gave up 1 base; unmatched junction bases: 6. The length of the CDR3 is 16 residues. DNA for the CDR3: TGTGCCAGCAGTTTCGGAGCGGGAGTGGGCACAGATACGCAGTATTTT. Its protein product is CASSFGAGVGTDTQYF.

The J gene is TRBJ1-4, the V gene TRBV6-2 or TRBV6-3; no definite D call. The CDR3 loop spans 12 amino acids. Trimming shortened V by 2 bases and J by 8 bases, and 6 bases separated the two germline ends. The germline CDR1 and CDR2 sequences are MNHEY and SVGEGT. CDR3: CASSYQYEKLFF. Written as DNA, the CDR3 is TGTGCCAGCAGTTACCAGTACGAAAAACTGTTTTTT.

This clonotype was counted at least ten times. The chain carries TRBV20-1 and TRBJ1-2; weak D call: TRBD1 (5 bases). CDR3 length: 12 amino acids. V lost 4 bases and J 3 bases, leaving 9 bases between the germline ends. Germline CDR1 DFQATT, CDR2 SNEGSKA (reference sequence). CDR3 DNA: TGCAGTGCTACAGGGTGGTACTATGGCTACACCTTC. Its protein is CSATGWYYGYTF.

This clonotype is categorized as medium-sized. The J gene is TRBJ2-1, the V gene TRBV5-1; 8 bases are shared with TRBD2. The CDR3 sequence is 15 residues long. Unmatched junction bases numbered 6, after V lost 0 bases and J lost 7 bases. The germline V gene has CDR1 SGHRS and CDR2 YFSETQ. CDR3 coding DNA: TGCGCCAGCAGCTTGGATCCAGCGGGAGTGAATGAGCAGTTCTTC. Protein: CASSLDPAGVNEQFF. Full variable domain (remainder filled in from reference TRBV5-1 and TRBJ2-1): KAGVTQTPRYLIKTRGQQVTLSCSPISGHRSVSWYQQTPGQGLQFLFEYFSETQRNKGNFPGRFSGRQFSNSRSEMNVSTLELGDSALYLCASSLDPAGVNEQFFGPGTRLTVL.

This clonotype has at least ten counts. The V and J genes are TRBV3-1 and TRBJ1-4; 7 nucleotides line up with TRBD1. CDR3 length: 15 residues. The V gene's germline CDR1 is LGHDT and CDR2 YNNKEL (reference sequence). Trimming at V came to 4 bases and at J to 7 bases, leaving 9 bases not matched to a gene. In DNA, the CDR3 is TGTGCCAGCAGCCCGGGGGACAGCGGGGGTGAAAAACTGTTTTTT. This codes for CASSPGDSGGEKLFF.

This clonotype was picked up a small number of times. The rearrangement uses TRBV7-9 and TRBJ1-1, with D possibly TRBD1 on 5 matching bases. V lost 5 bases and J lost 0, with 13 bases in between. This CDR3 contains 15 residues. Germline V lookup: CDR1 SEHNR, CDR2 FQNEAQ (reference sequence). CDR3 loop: CASSPRRDLNTEAFF. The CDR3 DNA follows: TGTGCCAGCAGCCCAAGGAGGGACCTGAACACTGAAGCTTTCTTT.

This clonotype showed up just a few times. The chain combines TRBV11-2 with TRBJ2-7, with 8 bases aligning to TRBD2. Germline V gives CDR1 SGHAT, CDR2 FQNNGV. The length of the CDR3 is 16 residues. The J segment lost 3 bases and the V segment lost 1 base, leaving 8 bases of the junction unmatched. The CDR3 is CASSLVIPSGGYEQYF. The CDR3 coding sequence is TGTGCCAGCAGCTTAGTAATACCGAGCGGGGGCTACGAGCAGTACTTC.

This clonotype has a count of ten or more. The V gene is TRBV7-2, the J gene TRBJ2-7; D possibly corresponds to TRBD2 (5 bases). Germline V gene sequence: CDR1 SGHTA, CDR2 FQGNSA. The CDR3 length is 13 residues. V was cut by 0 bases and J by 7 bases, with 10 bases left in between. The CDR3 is CASSLAMWEEQYF. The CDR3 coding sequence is TGTGCCAGCAGCTTAGCGATGTGGGAGGAGCAGTACTTC.

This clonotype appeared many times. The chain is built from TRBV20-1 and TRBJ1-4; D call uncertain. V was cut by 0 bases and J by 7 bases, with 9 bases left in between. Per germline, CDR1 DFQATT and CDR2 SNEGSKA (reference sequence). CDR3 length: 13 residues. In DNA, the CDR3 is TGCAGTGCTAGAGAAGCTACTCGTGAAAAACTGTTTTTT. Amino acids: CSAREATREKLFF.

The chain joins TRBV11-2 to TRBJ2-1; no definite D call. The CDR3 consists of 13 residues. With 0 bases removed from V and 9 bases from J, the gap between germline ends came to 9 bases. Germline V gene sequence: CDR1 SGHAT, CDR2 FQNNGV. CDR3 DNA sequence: TGTGCCAGCAGCTTAGAACGGCCGGGTGAGCAGTTCTTC. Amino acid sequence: CASSLERPGEQFF.

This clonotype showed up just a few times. DNA of the CDR3: TGTGCCAGCAGTTTATGGTGGCAGGCCGGTGAAGCTTTCTTT. Its protein product is CASSLWWQAGEAFF. The gene calls are TRBV28 and TRBJ1-1; no definite D call. V was shortened by 0 bases and J by 7 bases, with 12 bases between the two germline ends. Looked up from germline, CDR1 is MDHEN and CDR2 is SYDVKM. This CDR3 is built from 14 residues.

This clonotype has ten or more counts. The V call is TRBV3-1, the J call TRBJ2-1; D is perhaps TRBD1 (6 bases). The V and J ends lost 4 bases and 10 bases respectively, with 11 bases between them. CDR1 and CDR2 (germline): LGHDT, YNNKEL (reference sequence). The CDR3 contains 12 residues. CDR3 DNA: TGTGCCAGCAGCCCAAAGACAGGCGAGCAGTTCTTC. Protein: CASSPKTGEQFF.

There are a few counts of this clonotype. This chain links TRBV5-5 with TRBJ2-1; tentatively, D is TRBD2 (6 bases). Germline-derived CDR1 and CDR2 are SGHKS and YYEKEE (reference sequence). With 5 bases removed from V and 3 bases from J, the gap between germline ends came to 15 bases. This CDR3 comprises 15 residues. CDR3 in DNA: TGTGCCAGCAGTCTCAGCGGGTTCGACTACAATGAGCAGTTCTTC. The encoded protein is CASSLSGFDYNEQFF.

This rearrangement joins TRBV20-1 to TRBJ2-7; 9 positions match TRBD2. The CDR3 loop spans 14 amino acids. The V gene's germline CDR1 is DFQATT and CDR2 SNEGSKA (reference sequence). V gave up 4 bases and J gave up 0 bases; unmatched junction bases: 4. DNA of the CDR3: TGCAGTGCTATCCCTAGCGGGGCCTCCTACGAGCAGTACTTC. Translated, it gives CSAIPSGASYEQYF.